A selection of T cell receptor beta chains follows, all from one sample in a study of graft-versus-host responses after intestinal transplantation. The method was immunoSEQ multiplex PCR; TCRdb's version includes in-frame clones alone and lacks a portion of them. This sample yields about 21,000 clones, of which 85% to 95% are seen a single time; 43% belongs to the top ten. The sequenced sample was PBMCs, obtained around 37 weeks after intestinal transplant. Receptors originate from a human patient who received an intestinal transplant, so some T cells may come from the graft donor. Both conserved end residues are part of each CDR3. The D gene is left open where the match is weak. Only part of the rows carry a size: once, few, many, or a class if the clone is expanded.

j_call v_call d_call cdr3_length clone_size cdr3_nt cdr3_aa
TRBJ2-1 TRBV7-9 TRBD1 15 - TGTGCCAGCAGCGACCGGGACAGCTACTACAATGAGCAGTTCTTC CASSDRDSYYNEQFF
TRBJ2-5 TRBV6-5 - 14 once TGTGCCAGCAGTTACTCGTTTGGGGAAGAGACCCAGTACTTC CASSYSFGEETQYF
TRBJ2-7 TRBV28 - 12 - TGTGCCACTCTACAGGTACCCTACGAGCAGTACTTC CATLQVPYEQYF
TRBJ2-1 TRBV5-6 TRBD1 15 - TGTGCCAGCAGCCGGGACAGGGCCCTCTACAATGAGCAGTTCTTC CASSRDRALYNEQFF
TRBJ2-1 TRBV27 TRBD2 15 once TGTGCCAGCAGCGCCAGCGGGGTGGTCTCTAATGAGCAGTTCTTC CASSASGVVSNEQFF
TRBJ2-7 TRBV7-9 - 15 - TGTGCCAGCAGCCAAGAGCAGGGAGGCGTGTACGAGCAGTACTTC CASSQEQGGVYEQYF
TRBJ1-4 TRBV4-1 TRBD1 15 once TGCGCCAGCAGCCAAGCAGGGGGATGGGGTGAAAAACTGTTTTTT CASSQAGGWGEKLFF
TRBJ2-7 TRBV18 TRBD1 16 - TGTGCCAGCTCCCCTCTGGACAGGTTAGGCTCCTACGAGCAGTACTTC CASSPLDRLGSYEQYF
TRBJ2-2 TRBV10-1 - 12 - TGCGCCAGCAAAGAGAACACCGGGGAGCTGTTTTTT CASKENTGELFF
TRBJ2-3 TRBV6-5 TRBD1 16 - TGTGCCAGCAGTTACACGGGACAGGGGGGGACAGATACGCAGTATTTT CASSYTGQGGTDTQYF
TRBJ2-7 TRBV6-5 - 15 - TGTGCCAGCAGTTTATCCGAGGGGTTCCCCTACGAGCAGTACTTC CASSLSEGFPYEQYF
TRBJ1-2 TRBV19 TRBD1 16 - TGTGCCAGTAGTATACGGGCCCGGGACAGCCCAACCCAGGGGACCTTC CASSIRARDSPTQGTF
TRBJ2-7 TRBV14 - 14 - TGTGCCAGCAGCCAAGGGGACTTCAACTACGAGCAGTACTTC CASSQGDFNYEQYF
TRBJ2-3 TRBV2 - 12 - TGTGCCAGCAGTGAACGGGGGAATACGCAGTATTTT CASSERGNTQYF
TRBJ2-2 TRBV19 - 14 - TGTGCCAGTAGCCCGTCAGAGAACACCGGGGAGCTGTTTTTT CASSPSENTGELFF
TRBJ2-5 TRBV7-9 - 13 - TGTGCCAGCAGCCGGGGGCCCGGAGAGACCCAGTACTTC CASSRGPGETQYF
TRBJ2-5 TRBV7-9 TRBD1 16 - TGTGCCAGCAGCAAAAGGTCTTTCGGGACAGTGGAGACCCAGTACTTC CASSKRSFGTVETQYF
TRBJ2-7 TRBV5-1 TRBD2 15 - TGCGCCAGCAGCTGGACTAGCGGGAGGGCCAACGAGCAGTACTTC CASSWTSGRANEQYF
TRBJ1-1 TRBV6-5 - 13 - TGTGCCAGCAGTTGGAACAGGAACACTGAAGCTTTCTTT CASSWNRNTEAFF
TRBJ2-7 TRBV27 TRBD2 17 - TGTGCCAGCAGCGTGACTAGCGGGAGGGCCGTAGGCTACGAGCAGTACTTC CASSVTSGRAVGYEQYF
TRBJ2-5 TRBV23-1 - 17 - TGCGCCAGCAGTCAATCTCCGGACCCCCAAGGGAAAGAGACCCAGTACTTC CASSQSPDPQGKETQYF
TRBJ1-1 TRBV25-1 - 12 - TGTGCCAGCAGCCGTCCGAACACTGAAGCTTTCTTT CASSRPNTEAFF
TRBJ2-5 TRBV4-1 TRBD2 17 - TGCGCCAGCAGCCAACCATGGACTAGCGCCCCACAAGAGACCCAGTACTTC CASSQPWTSAPQETQYF
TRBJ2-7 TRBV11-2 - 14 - TGTGCCAGCAGCCTCTCCTACAGGGACTACGAGCAGTACTTC CASSLSYRDYEQYF
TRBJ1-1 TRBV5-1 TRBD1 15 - TGCGCCAGCAGCTGGACAGGGGCAGGGAACACTGAAGCTTTCTTT CASSWTGAGNTEAFF
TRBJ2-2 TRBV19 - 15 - TGTGCCAGTAAGTCGGGAGACAGGGTCACCGGGGAGCTGTTTTTT CASKSGDRVTGELFF
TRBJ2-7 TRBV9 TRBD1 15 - TGTGCCAGCAGCCCCAGGGGGCTGAGCTCCTACGAGCAGTACTTC CASSPRGLSSYEQYF
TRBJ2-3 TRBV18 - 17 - TGTGCCAGCTCACCTTTTACAGGGTCGGGGCGAGAAGATACGCAGTATTTT CASSPFTGSGREDTQYF
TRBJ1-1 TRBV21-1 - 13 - TGTGCCAGCAGGGACAGGGGGAACACTGAAGCTTTCTTT CASRDRGNTEAFF
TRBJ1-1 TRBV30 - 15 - TGTGCCTGGAGTAGGGGACTGCCCATGAACACTGAAGCTTTCTTT CAWSRGLPMNTEAFF
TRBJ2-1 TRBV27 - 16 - TGTGCCAGCAGTTTAGCTAGGGGACTGTTGCTTAATGAGCAGTTCTTC CASSLARGLLLNEQFF
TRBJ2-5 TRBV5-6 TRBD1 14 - TGTGCCAGCAGCTTGTTGACAGGGGAAGAGACCCAGTACTTC CASSLLTGEETQYF
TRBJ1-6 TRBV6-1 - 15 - TGTGCCAGCAGTGAAGACGACGGTGGTAATTCACCCCTCCACTTT CASSEDDGGNSPLHF
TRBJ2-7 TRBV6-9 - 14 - TGTGCCAGCAAGACCGGGACGGCTTCCTACGAGCAGTACTTC CASKTGTASYEQYF
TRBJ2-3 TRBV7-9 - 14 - TGTGCCAGCAGCTTAGATGGCAGTACAGATACGCAGTATTTT CASSLDGSTDTQYF
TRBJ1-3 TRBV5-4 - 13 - TGTGCCAGCAGCTCATCGTCCGGAAACACCATATATTTT CASSSSSGNTIYF
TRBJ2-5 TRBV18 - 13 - TGTGCCAGCTCGCGGGACTTCCAAGAGACCCAGTACTTC CASSRDFQETQYF
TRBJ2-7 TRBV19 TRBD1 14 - TGTGCCAGTGCGCCCGGGACAGATTCCTACGAGCAGTACTTC CASAPGTDSYEQYF
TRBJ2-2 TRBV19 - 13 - TGTGCCAGTAGTACAGAGCGCACCGGGGAGCTGTTTTTT CASSTERTGELFF
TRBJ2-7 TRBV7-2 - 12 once TGTGCCAGCAGCTTCGACCCCTACGAGCAGTACTTC CASSFDPYEQYF
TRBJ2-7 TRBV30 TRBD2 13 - TGTGCCTGGGGTAGCGGGATCTCCTACGAGCAGTACTTC CAWGSGISYEQYF
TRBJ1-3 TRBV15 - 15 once TGTGCCACCAGCCCGATGGGGGGCTCTGGAAACACCATATATTTT CATSPMGGSGNTIYF
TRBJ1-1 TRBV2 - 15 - TGTGCCAGCAGGGAATCCCCGGGGTTGGGTACTGAAGCTTTCTTT CASRESPGLGTEAFF
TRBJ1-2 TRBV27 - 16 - TGTGCCAGCAAGGAAGACGCAGGGATCGCGCCCTATGGCTACACCTTC CASKEDAGIAPYGYTF
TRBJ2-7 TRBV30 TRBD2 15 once TGTGCCTGGAGTCCCACGGGACTAGCGGGCTACGAGCAGTACTTC CAWSPTGLAGYEQYF
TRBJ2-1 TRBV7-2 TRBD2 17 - TGTGCCAGCAGCTTAGAGACCTGGTTAGCGGGGTACAATGAGCAGTTCTTC CASSLETWLAGYNEQFF
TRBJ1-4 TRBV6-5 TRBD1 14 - TGTGCCAGCAGATGGACAGGGGCTAATGAAAAACTGTTTTTT CASRWTGANEKLFF
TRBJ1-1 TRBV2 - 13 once TGTGCCAGCAGTGCCCAGGGAAGTACTGAAGCTTTCTTT CASSAQGSTEAFF
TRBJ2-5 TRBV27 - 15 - TGTGCCAGCAGCCCAATACAGACTGTACAAGAGACCCAGTACTTC CASSPIQTVQETQYF
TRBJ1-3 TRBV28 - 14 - TGTGCCAGCAGTTTTTTAGGACAGAGGAACACCATATATTTT CASSFLGQRNTIYF
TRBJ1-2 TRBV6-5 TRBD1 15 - TGTGCCAGCAGTCGCAGGGGGCTGGAATCACATGGCTACACCTTC CASSRRGLESHGYTF
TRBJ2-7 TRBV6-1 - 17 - TGTGCCAGCAGTGAAGCTGAAAGGCGACGGAGTACCCTCGAGCAGTACTTC CASSEAERRRSTLEQYF
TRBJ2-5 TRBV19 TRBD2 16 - TGTGCCAGTAGTATGCGGACAGCCGGGACTAGAGAGACCCAGTACTTC CASSMRTAGTRETQYF
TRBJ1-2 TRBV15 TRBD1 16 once TGTGCCACCAGCAGAGATCGGGGACAGGGGGACTATGGCTACACCTTC CATSRDRGQGDYGYTF